The present T cell receptor (beta chain) was sequenced within a study of metastatic and nonmetastatic thyroid tumors. Study information: Repertoires from malignant and benign thyroid patients were compared across blood and tumor or nodule tissue.

The CDR3 totals 18 residues. Germline CDR1 reads LNHNV; CDR2 reads YYDKDF (reference sequence). Deletions cut 6 bases from V and 8 bases from J, with 29 bases between. Per the original data handling: Building a distant-metastasis classifier for papillary thyroid cancer drew on CDR3 differences across clinicopathological groups. TCRdb reanalyzed the PCR reads with MiXCR. TCRdb's processing, not the study's, gives the V and J calls here. The data show tens of thousands of clones, about a quarter seen once. Before thyroid surgery, none of the patients had received any treatment. This clone was counted at least ten times.

V gene TRBV15 combines with J gene TRBJ2-1; D is undetermined. This TCR was recovered from a female donor with papillary thyroid cancer or a benign thyroid nodule (not recorded which). Some clones in this sample may be carry-over from other donors' samples. Sequenced sample: tumor tissue. CDR3 bases: TGTGCCACCAGGCCCTTACTCAACCCAGCCCCAAAATTGGATGAGCAGTTCTTC. Its protein is CATRPLLNPAPKLDEQFF.